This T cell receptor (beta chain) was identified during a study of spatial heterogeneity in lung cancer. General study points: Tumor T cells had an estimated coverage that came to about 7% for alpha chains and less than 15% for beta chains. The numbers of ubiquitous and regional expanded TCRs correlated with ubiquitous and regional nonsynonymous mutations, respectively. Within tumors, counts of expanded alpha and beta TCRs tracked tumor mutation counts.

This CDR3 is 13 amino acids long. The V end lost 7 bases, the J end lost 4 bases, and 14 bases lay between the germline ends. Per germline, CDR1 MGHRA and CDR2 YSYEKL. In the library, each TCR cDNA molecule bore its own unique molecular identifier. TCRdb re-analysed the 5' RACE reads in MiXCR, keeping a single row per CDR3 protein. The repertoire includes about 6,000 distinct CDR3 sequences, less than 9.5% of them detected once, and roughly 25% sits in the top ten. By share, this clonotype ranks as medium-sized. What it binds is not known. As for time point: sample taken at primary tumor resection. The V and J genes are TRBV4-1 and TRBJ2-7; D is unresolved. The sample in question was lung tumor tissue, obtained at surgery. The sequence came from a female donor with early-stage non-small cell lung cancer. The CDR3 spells CASTGVGPYEQYF. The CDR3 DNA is TGCGCCAGCACAGGAGTAGGCCCGTACGAGCAGTACTTC.